These T cell receptor beta chains were read from a single sample in a study of blood T cell repertoires in COVID-19. Generated by immunoSEQ multiplex PCR, the TCRdb table keeps only in-frame clones and is missing some. Found here are 65,000 to 85,000 clones, 80% to 90% of them singletons; the top ten hold 8.2%. Material for sequencing was peripheral blood. Every receptor here comes from a man between 50 and 59 years old with active COVID-19. Both conserved end residues are part of each CDR3. A D gene is named only where the DNA matches it firmly. Clone size appears in some rows only: once, few, many, or a class for an expanded clone.

j_call clone_size d_call v_call cdr3_length cdr3_nt cdr3_aa
TRBJ1-6 - TRBD1 TRBV4-3 14 TGCGCCAGCAGCCGGGACAGGGCGAGTTCACCCCTCCACTTT CASSRDRASSPLHF
TRBJ1-1 once TRBD1 TRBV4-1 15 TGCGCCAGCAGCCAAGTGGACAGGGGGGCGACTGAAGCTTTCTTT CASSQVDRGATEAFF
TRBJ2-7 few - TRBV19 16 TGTGCCAGTAGTATAGATCACAGACGGAAGAACTACGAGCAGTACTTC CASSIDHRRKNYEQYF
TRBJ1-1 - - TRBV6-5 14 TGTGCCAGCAGACCGGGGGTCCTGAACACTGAAGCTTTCTTT CASRPGVLNTEAFF
TRBJ1-5 - - TRBV6-5 15 TGTGCCAGCAGACCCCAGGGAAACAGCAATCAGCCCCAGCATTTT CASRPQGNSNQPQHF
TRBJ1-1 - - TRBV24-1 18 TGTGCCACCAGTGATCAGACAGGAGCTAAGTGGGTTTGGACTGAAGCTTTCTTT CATSDQTGAKWVWTEAFF
TRBJ2-2 - TRBD2 TRBV10-3 15 TGTGCCATTGGGGCGGGGGGCTCGAACACCGGGGAGCTGTTTTTT CAIGAGGSNTGELFF
TRBJ1-5 - TRBD1 TRBV2 15 TGTGCCAGCAGTTCCCGGGACAGGGGCAATCAGCCCCAGCATTTT CASSSRDRGNQPQHF
TRBJ1-3 - - TRBV13 15 TGTGCCAGCAGCTTACGGGAGTTCAGCGGAAACACCATATATTTT CASSLREFSGNTIYF
TRBJ1-2 - - TRBV4-3 14 TGCGCCAGCAGCCAAGATGTAGGGGGCTATGGCTACACCTTC CASSQDVGGYGYTF
TRBJ2-4 - TRBD1 TRBV13 14 TGTGCCAGCAGCTTACGGGACAGGGCGGACATTCAGTACTTC CASSLRDRADIQYF
TRBJ2-3 - - TRBV9 15 TGTGCCAGCAGCGCTATAGCGAGCTCCACAGATACGCAGTATTTT CASSAIASSTDTQYF
TRBJ2-5 - - TRBV11-2 16 TGTGCCAGCAGCTCCGGTCTAGCCGTATTACAAGAGGCCCAGTACTTC CASSSGLAVLQEAQYF
TRBJ2-1 once TRBD2 TRBV10-1 14 TGCGCCAGCAGTGCCGGGACTAGCGGGGGTGAGCAGTTCTTC CASSAGTSGGEQFF
TRBJ2-5 - - TRBV7-9 16 TGTGCCAGCAGCTTGAGACAGGTCAGCGGAGAAGAGACCCAGTACTTC CASSLRQVSGEETQYF
TRBJ1-5 - - TRBV19 13 TGTGCCAGTAGTATCCGGCGGAATCAGCCCCAGCATTTT CASSIRRNQPQHF
TRBJ2-7 - - TRBV5-5 12 TGTGCCAGCAGCAGGCCCGGGTACGAGCAGTACTTC CASSRPGYEQYF
TRBJ2-5 - - TRBV11-2 15 TGTGCCAGCAGCCCGGGGTGGCGGGACCAAGAGACCCAGTACTTC CASSPGWRDQETQYF
TRBJ1-5 once - TRBV7-2 13 TGTGCCAGCAGCTTAGTGGGGGCTCAGCCCCAGCATTTT CASSLVGAQPQHF
TRBJ1-2 - - TRBV19 14 TGTGCCAGTAGTCTCCAGGGGATTAGCGATGGCTACACCTTC CASSLQGISDGYTF
TRBJ2-6 - - TRBV18 14 TGTGCCAGCTCACCTAGCGCTGGGGCCAACGTCCTGACTTTC CASSPSAGANVLTF
TRBJ1-1 - - TRBV5-1 14 TGCGCCACCGCGATAGAATATTTGAACACTGAAGCTTTCTTT CATAIEYLNTEAFF
TRBJ2-3 - - TRBV6-1 17 TGTGCCAGCAGTGAGGGGGCAGGGGCGCCTATCACAGATACGCAGTATTTT CASSEGAGAPITDTQYF
TRBJ1-1 - - TRBV6-7 16 TGTGCCAGCAGTTACGAGACAGACGTTATGAACACTGAAGCTTTCTTT CASSYETDVMNTEAFF
TRBJ1-2 - - TRBV5-6 15 TGTGCCAGCAGCGAGAGCCGCAGGGTATACTATGGCTACACCTTC CASSESRRVYYGYTF
TRBJ1-6 few TRBD1 TRBV2 14 TGTGCCAGCAGTGGACAGGGTGGGCGCTCACCCCTCCACTTT CASSGQGGRSPLHF
TRBJ2-5 - - TRBV2 12 TGTGCCAGCAGTGAAGCCGAAGAGACCCAGTACTTC CASSEAEETQYF
TRBJ2-3 - - TRBV4-3 15 TGCGCCAGCAGCCAAGATTCAGGCGGCACAGATACGCAGTATTTT CASSQDSGGTDTQYF
TRBJ1-2 - - TRBV5-1 14 TGCGCCAGCAGCTCACAGGGAAGTGACTATGGCTACACCTTC CASSSQGSDYGYTF
TRBJ1-2 - - TRBV5-4 12 TGTGCCAGCAGTTCCCCCGCCGGTGGCTACACCTTC CASSSPAGGYTF
TRBJ1-1 - - TRBV30 14 TGTGCCTGGAGTACCGGGACAACGAACACTGAAGCTTTCTTT CAWSTGTTNTEAFF
TRBJ1-5 once TRBD1 TRBV11-2 13 TGTGCCAGCAGCTTACCAGGGGGTCAGCCCCAGCATTTT CASSLPGGQPQHF
TRBJ1-4 once TRBD1 TRBV19 17 TGTGCCAGATCAGATAAGGGGGCAGAAGGGTCTAATGAAAAACTGTTTTTT CARSDKGAEGSNEKLFF
TRBJ2-5 - TRBD1 TRBV7-2 14 TGTGCCAGCAGTACGACAGGGGGCTGGGAGACCCAGTACTTC CASSTTGGWETQYF
TRBJ2-7 - TRBD1 TRBV7-6 16 TGTGCCAGCAGCCCCGGACGGGACAGGTTGAGCTACGAGCAGTACTTC CASSPGRDRLSYEQYF
TRBJ2-7 - - TRBV6-2/TRBV6-3 12 TGTGCCAGCAGCTCACAGGCTTACGAGCAGTACTTC CASSSQAYEQYF
TRBJ1-1 - TRBD1 TRBV10-3 13 TGTGCCATCAGTAGACAGGGGAACACTGAAGCTTTCTTT CAISRQGNTEAFF
TRBJ1-4 - - TRBV5-6 13 TGTGCCAGCGGGGGGTATGGCAATGAAAAACTGTTTTTT CASGGYGNEKLFF
TRBJ1-5 - - TRBV5-1 14 TGCGCCAGCAGCTCCGGTCTGCCTAATCAGCCCCAGCATTTT CASSSGLPNQPQHF
TRBJ2-1 once - TRBV2 11 TGTGCCAGCACGACAAGAAGTGAGCAGTTCTTC CASTTRSEQFF
TRBJ2-1 - TRBD1 TRBV10-3 13 TGTGCCATCAGTGACCCGACAGGGAATGAGCAGTTCTTC CAISDPTGNEQFF
TRBJ2-5 - - TRBV4-1 15 TGCGCCAGCAGCTTAAACAGAGTTACCCAAGAGACCCAGTACTTC CASSLNRVTQETQYF
TRBJ2-5 - - TRBV7-2 14 TGTGCCAGCAGCTCCTTGACTAGTCGGGAGACCCAGTACTTC CASSSLTSRETQYF
TRBJ2-1 once - TRBV9 15 TGTGCCAGCAGTCTTAAGCCCGGGGGAAGCGATGAGCAGTTCTTC CASSLKPGGSDEQFF
TRBJ2-7 - TRBD2 TRBV7-9 19 TGTGCCAGCAGCTCAGAGGGGCGAAGCGACGGGGGGTTTTACTACGAGCAGTACTTC CASSSEGRSDGGFYYEQYF
TRBJ1-1 - TRBD1 TRBV5-1 15 TGCGCCAGCAGCTTCCTGGACAGGGGACACACTGAAGCTTTCTTT CASSFLDRGHTEAFF
TRBJ1-5 - - TRBV2 14 TGTGCCAGCAGTGTAGACAGCGGCAATCAGCCCCAGCATTTT CASSVDSGNQPQHF
TRBJ1-1 - - TRBV14 16 TGTGCCAGCAGCCGTCTTCCAGGGGACGGGAACACTGAAGCTTTCTTT CASSRLPGDGNTEAFF
TRBJ2-3 - - TRBV2 11 TGTGCGGCAGGGGAGACAGATACGCAGTATTTT CAAGETDTQYF
TRBJ2-2 - - TRBV11-2 12 TGTGCCAGCTCTACTAGCTACGGGGAGCTGTTTTTT CASSTSYGELFF
TRBJ2-1 - TRBD2 TRBV4-3 15 TGCGCCAGCAGCCAAAGAAGCGGGGATTACAATGAGCAGTTCTTC CASSQRSGDYNEQFF
TRBJ2-6 - - TRBV7-2 18 TGTGCCAGCAGCTTAAAATCCCCCGTAGCCTCTGGGGCCAACGTCCTGACTTTC CASSLKSPVASGANVLTF
TRBJ2-1 - - TRBV29-1 14 TGCAGCGTTGTTGCGGGGGCCTCCTACAATGAGCAGTTCTTC CSVVAGASYNEQFF
TRBJ2-3 - TRBD2 TRBV19 14 TGTGCCAGTAAGCGTAGCGGGGACACAGATACGCAGTATTTT CASKRSGDTDTQYF
TRBJ2-2 - - TRBV2 17 TGTGCCAGCAGTGATGCTACAGGGCGTGCGAACACCGGGGAGCTGTTTTTT CASSDATGRANTGELFF
TRBJ2-3 - TRBD2 TRBV5-1 15 TGCGCCAGCAGCTTACCGGGACTAGAAACAGATACGCAGTATTTT CASSLPGLETDTQYF
TRBJ2-3 - - TRBV4-3 13 TGCGCCAGCAGCCCAGGGGCTACAGATACGCAGTATTTT CASSPGATDTQYF
TRBJ1-4 - - TRBV4-3 14 TGCGCCAGCAGCCAGCAGAGGATAGGCGAAAAACTGTTTTTT CASSQQRIGEKLFF
TRBJ2-3 - TRBD2 TRBV7-2 16 TGTGCCAGCAGCCAAATCGTCGGGGGGGTGCCAGATACGCAGTATTTT CASSQIVGGVPDTQYF
TRBJ1-5 - TRBD1 TRBV6-5 13 TGTGCCAGCAGTTCAGGGGGCTTGTGGTCCCAGCATTTT CASSSGGLWSQHF